Shown below are 26 T cell receptor beta chains from a single sample sequenced in a study of blood T cell repertoires in COVID-19. TCRdb's table, derived via immunoSEQ multiplex PCR, lists solely in-frame clones and lacks some. The sample lists about 190,000 clones; approximately 90% were seen once. The sequenced sample was peripheral blood. Receptors originate from a woman between 35 and 50 years old who had recovered from COVID-19.

V usage is TRBV11-2 and J usage is TRBJ1-2, with D possibly TRBD1 on 5 matching bases. Trimming cost V 5 bases and J 4 bases, with 11 bases left between them. The CDR3 is 13 amino acids. Germline lookup yields CDR1 SGHAT and CDR2 FQNNGV. The CDR3 here is CASSQGIAYGYTF. CDR3 nucleotides: TGTGCCAGCAGCCAGGGCATCGCCTATGGCTACACCTTC.

V and J are TRBV27 and TRBJ2-1; D perhaps matches TRBD1 (5 bases). Germline V gives CDR1 MNHEY, CDR2 SMNVEV (reference sequence). The CDR3 consists of 16 residues. V was shortened by 5 bases and J by 0 bases, with 14 bases between the two germline ends. DNA of the CDR3: TGTGCCAGCAGTCCTCAACAGGCGAACTCCTACAATGAGCAGTTCTTC. Protein: CASSPQQANSYNEQFF.

J is TRBJ2-7 and V is TRBV7-3; 8 bases are shared with TRBD2. V gave up 1 base and J gave up 5 bases; unmatched junction bases: 4. The germline V gene has CDR1 SGHTA and CDR2 FQGTGA. This CDR3 contains 14 residues. CDR3: CASSLSGRRDEQYF. CDR3 bases: TGTGCCAGCAGCTTAAGCGGGAGGCGCGACGAGCAGTACTTC.

The chain joins TRBV21-1 to TRBJ1-5. TRBV21-1 is a documented pseudogene. This CDR3 contains 19 residues. CDR3 DNA: TGTGCCAGCAGCAATGTGCTCCTACATGGGGGGTCGAGCAATCAGCCCCAGCATTTT. Amino acid sequence: CASSNVLLHGGSSNQPQHF.

This sequence joins TRBV7-9 and TRBJ1-5; no clear D gene. The CDR3 consists of 16 residues. Germline V gene lookup returns CDR1 SEHNR and CDR2 FQNEAQ (reference sequence). V was cut by 1 base and J by 0 bases, with 10 bases left in between. In nucleotides, the CDR3 is TGTGCCAGCAGCTTAGGGGCAGGCCATAGCAATCAGCCCCAGCATTTT. It translates to CASSLGAGHSNQPQHF.

The rearrangement joins TRBV25-1 to TRBJ1-2; D is possibly TRBD1 (6 bases). The germline CDR1 and CDR2 sequences are MGHDK and SYGVNS. The germline V and J ends were trimmed by 6 bases and 7 bases, with 21 bases remaining between them. The CDR3 loop spans 15 amino acids. The chain's CDR3 is CASRPHLGAVSGYTF. Written as DNA, the CDR3 is TGTGCCAGCAGACCCCATCTGGGGGCCGTCTCTGGCTACACCTTC.

The chain combines TRBV6-6 with TRBJ1-5; tentatively, D is TRBD1 (6 bases). Trimming pared 5 bases from V and 1 base from J, leaving 12 bases between. CDR3 length equals 15 residues. Germline V gene sequence: CDR1 MNHNY, CDR2 SVGAGI (reference sequence). CDR3 in DNA: TGTGCCAGCAGTAACAGGGTAGGAAGCAATCAGCCCCAGCATTTT. Amino acids: CASSNRVGSNQPQHF.

V and J are TRBV2 and TRBJ1-1; TRBD1 aligns across 11 bases. CDR1 and CDR2 (germline): SNHLY, FYNNEI. V lost 7 bases and J lost 11; bases outside the gene matches: 9. The CDR3 length is 13 residues. The CDR3 DNA sequence: TGTGCCAGCACCGGGGACAGGGGGGTCTTGGCTTTCTTT. Encoded protein: CASTGDRGVLAFF.

The J gene is TRBJ2-7, the V gene TRBV7-2; possible D gene TRBD2, 6 bases. Germline V gene data show CDR1 as SGHTA and CDR2 as FQGNSA. V was shortened by 0 bases and J by 3 bases, with 21 bases between the two germline ends. The CDR3 is made up of 18 amino acids. The CDR3 bases are TGTGCCAGCAGCTTAGCCGTAGTTTGGGGGGATGCCAACTACGAGCAGTACTTC. Its translation: CASSLAVVWGDANYEQYF.

The chain links TRBV2 to TRBJ2-3; 9 bases align to TRBD1. Germline-derived CDR1 and CDR2 are SNHLY and FYNNEI. J was trimmed by 3 bases and V by 4 bases; bases with no gene match: 2. CDR3 length: 14 amino acids. The CDR3 DNA follows: TGTGCCAGCAGTGCGGACAGGGGTACAGATACGCAGTATTTT. As protein: CASSADRGTDTQYF. Filled out from reference TRBV2 and TRBJ2-3, the complete variable domain reads EPEVTQTPSHQVTQMGQEVILRCVPISNHLYFYWYRQILGQKVEFLVSFYNNEISEKSEIFDDQFSVERPDGSNFTLKIRSTKLEDSAMYFCASSADRGTDTQYFGPGTRLTVL.

The V call is TRBV7-9, the J call TRBJ1-4; 8 bases agree with TRBD1. The CDR3 is 18 amino acids. V lost 0 bases, J lost 2 bases, and 8 bases stayed unmatched. Germline assignment: CDR1 SEHNR and CDR2 FQNEAQ (reference sequence). Written as DNA, the CDR3 is TGTGCCAGCAGCTTAGCCTGGACAGGGCAGGGTACTAATGAAAAACTGTTTTTT. Its protein is CASSLAWTGQGTNEKLFF.

The rearrangement joins TRBV7-8 to TRBJ2-7; D may match TRBD1 or TRBD2 (5 bases each). The CDR3 is 14 residues long. Trimming stripped 7 bases from V and 4 bases from J, with 17 bases between. Germline loops: CDR1 SGHVS, CDR2 FQNEAQ. The CDR3 reads CASTRGRVGYEQYF. DNA of the CDR3: TGTGCCAGCACCCGGGGCAGGGTCGGGTACGAGCAGTACTTC.

V and J are TRBV7-9 and TRBJ2-7; D not certain. The CDR3 runs to 17 residues. V gave up 1 base and J gave up 3 bases, with 19 bases separating them. Per the germline V gene, CDR1 is SEHNR and CDR2 is FQNEAQ (reference sequence). The CDR3 DNA reads as TGTGCCAGCAGCTTAGGAATGGCTGGTCCGATAAGCTACGAGCAGTACTTC. It codes for CASSLGMAGPISYEQYF.

This chain links TRBV4-2 with TRBJ1-6, with TRBD1 identical over 8 bases. This CDR3 comprises 19 residues. From germline, CDR1 is LGHNA and CDR2 YNFKEQ. J was trimmed by 5 bases and V by 7 bases; bases with no gene match: 19. The CDR3 is CASTPSPGGFTGNNSPLHF. CDR3 coding DNA: TGTGCCAGCACCCCCTCTCCAGGGGGCTTCACTGGGAATAATTCACCCCTCCACTTT.

The V gene is TRBV4-3, the J gene TRBJ2-1, with 8 bases identical to TRBD2. Germline V gives CDR1 LGHNA, CDR2 YSLEER. Trimming at V came to 1 base and at J to 4 bases, leaving 9 bases not matched to a gene. CDR3 size: 17 residues. The CDR3 DNA reads TGCGCCAGCAGCCAAGTCTATAGCGGGAACGGGTACAATGAGCAGTTCTTC. Amino acids: CASSQVYSGNGYNEQFF.

This rearrangement joins TRBV4-3 to TRBJ1-1; D possibly corresponds to TRBD1 (5 bases). The V end lost 5 bases, the J end lost 2 bases, and 9 bases lay between the germline ends. Germline values: CDR1 LGHNA, CDR2 YSLEER. This CDR3 has 13 residues. The CDR3 loop is CASSYDRNTEAFF. As DNA, the CDR3 is TGCGCCAGCAGCTATGACAGAAACACTGAAGCTTTCTTT.

The chain recombines TRBV19 with TRBJ2-2; tentatively, D is TRBD2 (7 bases). There are 14 residues in the CDR3. CDR1 and CDR2 (germline): LNHDA, SQIVND (reference sequence). V was clipped by 5 bases and J by 6 bases, with 13 bases between them. CDR3 residues: CASSRGLAAGELFF. As DNA, the CDR3 is TGTGCCAGTAGTCGGGGGCTAGCGGCCGGGGAGCTGTTTTTT.

The chain joins TRBV29-1 to TRBJ2-6; possibly TRBD1 for D (6 bases). V was shortened by 7 bases and J by 2 bases, with 18 bases between the two germline ends. The CDR3 totals 16 residues. CDR1 and CDR2 (germline): SQVTM, ANQGSEA. This chain's CDR3 is CSAADRTWAGANVLTF. DNA for the CDR3: TGCAGCGCTGCAGACAGGACATGGGCTGGGGCCAACGTCCTGACTTTC.

The chain is built from TRBV7-2 and TRBJ2-5, with 8 bases aligning to TRBD2. The CDR3 runs to 13 residues. Germline-derived CDR1 and CDR2 are SGHTA and FQGNSA. The trim removed 5 bases at V and 4 bases at J, leaving 3 bases unmatched. For the CDR3, the DNA is TGTGCCAGCAGCCCCGGGGGGGGAGAGACCCAGTACTTC. This sequence encodes CASSPGGGETQYF.

This clone has more than one count but fewer than ten. The chain employs TRBV11-1 and TRBJ2-1; the match to TRBD2 covers 11 bases. CDR1 SGHAT and CDR2 FQDESV come from the germline V gene (reference sequence). There are 15 residues in the CDR3. Trimming at V came to 5 bases and at J to 3 bases, leaving 3 bases not matched to a gene. As DNA, the CDR3 is TGTGCCAGCAGCCAACTAGCGGGAGTCTACAATGAGCAGTTCTTC. Encoded protein: CASSQLAGVYNEQFF.

The CDR3 is CASSKGSKRQVEVWDEQYF. The CDR3 DNA follows: TGTGCCAGCAGCAAAGGATCTAAGAGACAGGTGGAGGTTTGGGACGAGCAGTACTTC. The chain has TRBV21-1 and TRBJ2-7; the table calls TRBD1, which could not be checked here. TRBV21-1 is assigned pseudogene status. This CDR3 spans 19 amino acids.

Notes on this clone: Other nucleotide sequences from this sample produce the same CDR3. V and J are TRBV19 and TRBJ2-7; 11 bases are a match to TRBD1. The CDR3 is 15 residues long. Germline-derived CDR1 and CDR2 are LNHDA and SQIVND (reference sequence). Unmatched junction bases numbered 7, after V lost 5 bases and J lost 4 bases. CDR3 region: CASSPRDRGTYEQYF. The CDR3, as DNA: TGTGCCAGTAGTCCTCGGGACAGGGGGACGTACGAGCAGTACTTC.

The chain uses TRBV7-8 and TRBJ2-1; perhaps TRBD2 as D (6 bases). This CDR3 comprises 14 residues. Germline V CDR1 and CDR2: SGHVS, FQNEAQ. V was clipped by 5 bases and J by 8 bases, with 16 bases between them. For the CDR3, the DNA is TGTGCCAGCAGCCAGTACAGCCGCGGGGATGAGCAGTTCTTC. This translates into CASSQYSRGDEQFF.

This chain's CDR3 is CATRGPAYGYTF. Here the CDR3 DNA reads TGTGCCACGAGGGGGCCAGCCTATGGCTACACCTTC. The chain couples TRBV19 to TRBJ1-2; 7 nucleotides match TRBD1. V trimming: 10 bases; J trimming: 4 bases; junction bases outside the gene matches: 6. CDR1 and CDR2 (germline): LNHDA, SQIVND (reference sequence). This CDR3 has 12 residues.

The gene calls are TRBV6-5 and TRBJ1-2; D uncertain. Germline lookup yields CDR1 MNHEY and CDR2 SVGAGI. The CDR3 runs to 15 residues. Trimming removed 0 bases at V and 7 bases at J, with 15 bases between. CDR3 in amino acids: CASSYSSGSGRGYTF. In nucleotides, the CDR3 is TGTGCCAGCAGTTACTCGAGCGGGTCAGGCCGTGGCTACACCTTC.

The J gene is TRBJ2-7, the V gene TRBV3-1 (or the pseudogene TRBV3-2); TRBD1 might be the D (6 bases). The CDR3 is 12 residues long. The germline V gene encodes CDR1 LGHDT and CDR2 YNNKEL (reference sequence). V was trimmed by 1 base and J by 8 bases, leaving 9 bases between them. CDR3: CASSQADRKQYF. CDR3 nucleotide sequence: TGTGCCAGCAGCCAAGCTGACAGGAAGCAGTACTTC.